These 20 T cell receptor beta chains were sequenced from one sample in a study of T-cell memory formation after mild COVID-19. TCRdb used MiXCR to reprocess the 5' RACE reads, holding one entry per CDR3 protein. The sample lists almost 550,000 distinct CDR3 sequences, over 20% occurring once. The sample comprised PBMCs or a T cell subset sorted from them (not recorded which). The receptors stem from an adult woman who had mild COVID-19 (a few samples of this study predate the infection). Cell type and time point are not known.

This CDR3 reads CASSVEVGETQYF. CDR3 bases: TGTGCCAGCAGCGTAGAAGTAGGGGAGACCCAGTACTTC. The chain links TRBV9 to TRBJ2-5, with D hard to call. The V gene lost 0 bases and the J gene lost 5 bases, with 8 bases spanning the gap. The CDR3 runs 13 residues. Germline values: CDR1 SGDLS, CDR2 YYNGEE.

This clonotype was counted many times. The chain links TRBV5-1 to TRBJ2-7; 7 bases line up with TRBD1. This CDR3 has 14 residues. The V and J ends lost 4 bases and 1 base, in that order; junction bases with no gene match: 5. CDR1 is SGHRS and CDR2 is YFSETQ in the germline V gene. The CDR3: CASSREGQSYEQYF. The DNA for the CDR3 is TGCGCCAGCAGCCGTGAGGGACAGTCCTACGAGCAGTACTTC.

This clonotype was recorded a few times. The genes are TRBV5-6 and TRBJ2-6; 10 nucleotides agree with TRBD1. CDR1 and CDR2 (germline): SGHDT, YYEEEE. V gave up 3 bases and J gave up 0 bases; unmatched junction bases: 6. CDR3 size: 18 residues. The DNA for the CDR3 is TGTGCCAGCAGCTCTCCGGGACAGGGGTTCTCTGGGGCCAACGTCCTGACTTTC. This encodes CASSSPGQGFSGANVLTF.

This chain connects TRBV25-1 to TRBJ2-1; the match to TRBD2 covers 9 bases. Germline values: CDR1 MGHDK, CDR2 SYGVNS. The V gene end was trimmed by 2 bases and the J gene end by 9 bases; junction bases not matched to a gene: 14. The length of the CDR3 is 17 residues. This CDR3 reads CASSEVGRAGGRGEQFF. CDR3 DNA: TGTGCCAGCAGTGAAGTCGGGAGAGCGGGAGGTCGCGGTGAGCAGTTCTTC.

In its sample, this clonotype was seen a few times. The chain couples TRBV18 to TRBJ2-7; TRBD1 matches at 8 bases. Per the germline V gene, CDR1 is KGHSH and CDR2 is LQKENI. Germline trimming cut 0 bases from V and 3 bases from J; bases unmatched to any gene: 7. This CDR3 is built from 16 residues. Here the CDR3 reads CASSPPRDRSFYEQYF. The CDR3 nucleotides read TGTGCCAGCTCACCACCTCGGGACAGGTCCTTCTACGAGCAGTACTTC.

A few counts support this clonotype. The J gene is TRBJ2-1, the V gene TRBV4-1, with no clear D. The CDR3 extends over 11 amino acids. The V end lost 6 bases, the J end lost 10 bases, and 10 bases lay between the germline ends. CDR1 is MGHRA, CDR2 YSYEKL, per germline. For the CDR3, the DNA is TGCGCCAGCAGTCTCCTCCAGGAGCAGTTCTTC. Encoded protein: CASSLLQEQFF.

This clonotype was seen a few times. The chain has TRBV5-1 and TRBJ2-2, with 7 bases identical to TRBD1. The ends lost 1 base at V and 1 base at J; junction bases unmatched: 4. The CDR3 totals 16 residues. CDR1 is SGHRS and CDR2 is YFSETQ in the germline V gene. CDR3: CASSLLWTGNTGELFF. CDR3 in DNA: TGCGCCAGCAGCTTGCTCTGGACAGGGAACACCGGGGAGCTGTTTTTT.

Here the CDR3 DNA reads TGTGCCAGCAGTTTGGGTTGGGGCAATCAGCCCCAGCATTTT. Its translation: CASSLGWGNQPQHF. The genes are TRBV12-3 or TRBV12-4 and TRBJ1-5; unclear D gene. With 3 bases removed from V and 2 bases from J, the gap between germline ends came to 8 bases. The CDR3 is 14 amino acids.

This clonotype was counted a few times. The gene calls are TRBV7-9 and TRBJ2-5; TRBD2 matches 13 bases. V shed 6 bases and J 4 bases; nucleotides not matched to a gene: 5. CDR1 SEHNR and CDR2 FQNEAQ come from the germline V gene (reference sequence). This CDR3 comprises 15 residues. The CDR3 bases are TGTGCCAGCAGTCCGGGACTAGCGGGGTTAGAGACCCAGTACTTC. Its protein product is CASSPGLAGLETQYF.

The chain links TRBV5-1 to TRBJ1-1, with 8 nucleotides matching TRBD1. V shed 6 bases and J 5 bases; nucleotides not matched to a gene: 12. Per the germline V gene, CDR1 is SGHRS and CDR2 is YFSETQ. This CDR3 spans 15 amino acids. CDR3 bases: TGCGCCAGCAACCTAGAGCAGGGGGCTAGGACTGAAGCTTTCTTT. This encodes CASNLEQGARTEAFF.

This clonotype appeared a few times. This rearrangement joins TRBV11-1 to TRBJ2-3; 9 positions match TRBD2. This CDR3 has 16 residues. J lost 6 bases, V lost 1 base, and 8 bases had no gene match. Germline V gene lookup returns CDR1 SGHAT and CDR2 FQDESV (reference sequence). The CDR3 DNA follows: TGTGCCAGCAGCTTAGTAGTGGGACTAGCAACTGATACGCAGTATTTT. Translated: CASSLVVGLATDTQYF.

The V call is TRBV24-1, the J call TRBJ2-1, with D perhaps matching TRBD2 (6 bases). V lost 4 bases to trimming and J lost 6 bases, with 12 bases between them. The CDR3 contains 14 residues. Germline V gene sequence: CDR1 KGHDR, CDR2 SFDVKD. CDR3 residues: CATSEHGTANEQFF. CDR3 bases: TGTGCCACCAGTGAACACGGGACTGCCAATGAGCAGTTCTTC.

At least ten counts were recorded for this clonotype. The rearrangement uses TRBV6-4 and TRBJ2-1, with D maybe TRBD2 (5 bases). Per germline, CDR1 MRHNA and CDR2 SNTAGT. This CDR3 is built from 16 residues. The V and J ends lost 0 bases and 1 base respectively, with 10 bases between them. CDR3 region: CASSDSGLASYNEQFF. The CDR3 bases are TGTGCCAGCAGTGACTCGGGTCTAGCTTCCTACAATGAGCAGTTCTTC.

The CDR3 loop reads CAISPTRTILEQYF. The CDR3 DNA follows: TGTGCCATCAGCCCAACCCGGACAATCTTGGAGCAGTACTTC. The chain employs TRBV10-3 and TRBJ2-7; maybe TRBD1 (5 bases). The CDR3 is made up of 14 amino acids. Trimming removed 6 bases at V and 7 bases at J, with 19 bases between. Germline CDR1 ENHRY, CDR2 SYGVKD.

This clonotype was detected only a few times. V gene TRBV12-3 or TRBV12-4 combines with J gene TRBJ1-1; D unresolved. The CDR3 loop spans 15 amino acids. The ends were cut back, 6 bases at V and 1 base at J, with 15 bases in the middle. In nucleotides, the CDR3 is TGTGCCAGCAGAGCGTCTTTTAATGGGAACACTGAAGCTTTCTTT. Translated, it gives CASRASFNGNTEAFF.

CDR3 amino acids: CASRAGQSTDTQYF. The CDR3 bases are TGTGCCAGCAGGGCGGGGCAAAGCACAGATACGCAGTATTTT. This chain uses TRBV7-9 with TRBJ2-3; TRBD2 might be the D (6 bases). Germline CDR1 SEHNR, CDR2 FQNEAQ (reference sequence). Trimming pared 6 bases from V and 0 bases from J, leaving 10 bases between. The CDR3 loop spans 14 amino acids.

The chain uses TRBV30 and TRBJ2-7; 9 bases map to TRBD2. After removal of 3 bases from V and 4 bases from J, the junction contained 19 bases not matched to a gene. The CDR3 sequence is 18 residues long. Germline V gene lookup returns CDR1 GTSNPN and CDR2 SVGIG (reference sequence). This CDR3 reads CAWSPTGVWREGRYEQYF. The DNA for the CDR3 is TGTGCCTGGAGCCCGACGGGGGTATGGCGGGAGGGCCGGTACGAGCAGTACTTC.

This clonotype was seen many times. The chain carries TRBV20-1 and TRBJ1-3; D not certain. Germline V lookup: CDR1 DFQATT, CDR2 SNEGSKA (reference sequence). There are 16 residues in the CDR3. Trimming removed 3 bases at V and 4 bases at J, with 19 bases between. CDR3 in amino acids: CSASLLGGVGGNTIYF. CDR3 nucleotide sequence: TGCAGTGCTAGCCTACTTGGTGGGGTGGGCGGAAACACCATATATTTT.

The rearrangement links TRBV15 to TRBJ2-2; perhaps TRBD2 as D (5 bases). V shed 5 bases and J shed 5 bases, with 15 bases lying between them. Germline assignment: CDR1 LNHNV and CDR2 YYDKDF (reference sequence). The CDR3 loop spans 15 amino acids. The CDR3 sequence: CATSLEGRVTGELFF. CDR3 coding DNA: TGTGCCACCAGCCTAGAGGGAAGGGTGACCGGGGAGCTGTTTTTT.

This clonotype was observed a handful of times. At one end the junction does not follow the germline gene, possibly because of a read error. J is TRBJ2-5 and V is TRBV7-7; tentatively, D is TRBD1 (6 bases). Germline V gives CDR1 SSHAT, CDR2 FNYEAQ (reference sequence). This CDR3 contains 16 residues. The CDR3 DNA sequence: TGTGCTAGCAGCCCGGGCCCCAGGGGTACACAAGAGACCCAGTACTTC. This encodes CASSPGPRGTQETQYF. Drawing the rest from reference TRBV7-7 and TRBJ2-5, the complete variable domain is GAGVSQSPRYKVTKRGQDVTLRCDPISSHATLYWYQQALGQGPEFLTYFNYEAQPDKSGLPSDRFSAERPEGSISTLTIQRTEQRDSAMYRCASSPGPRGTQETQYFGPGTRLLVL.